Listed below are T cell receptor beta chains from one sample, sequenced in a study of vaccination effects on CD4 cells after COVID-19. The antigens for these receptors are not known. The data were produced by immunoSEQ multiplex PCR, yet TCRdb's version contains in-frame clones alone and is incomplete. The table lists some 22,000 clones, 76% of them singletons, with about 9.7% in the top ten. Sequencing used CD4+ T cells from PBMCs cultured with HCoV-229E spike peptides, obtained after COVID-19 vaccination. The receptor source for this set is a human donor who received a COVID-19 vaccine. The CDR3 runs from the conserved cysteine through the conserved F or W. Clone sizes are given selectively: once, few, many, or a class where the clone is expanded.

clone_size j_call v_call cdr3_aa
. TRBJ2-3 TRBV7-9 CASSFGGGGGSTDTQYF
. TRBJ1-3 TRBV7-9 CASSLAAAGNTIYF
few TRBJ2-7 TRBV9 CASSATVGSYEQYF
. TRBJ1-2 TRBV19 CASRIQGATTF
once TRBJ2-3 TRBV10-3 CAITDRLTDTQYF
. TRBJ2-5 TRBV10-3 CAISPGIQETQYF
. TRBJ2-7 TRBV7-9 CASSLAGTYEQYF
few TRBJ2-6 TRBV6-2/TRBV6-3 CASSPPGANVLTF
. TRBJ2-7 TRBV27 CASSARQGYEQYF
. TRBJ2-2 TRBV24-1 CATSDGRRQGKGGELFF
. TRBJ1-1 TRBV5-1 CASSRGTGGGLNTEAFF
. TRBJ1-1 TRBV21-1 CASSRQDYTEAFF
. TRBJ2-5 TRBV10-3 CAISGNSQETQYF
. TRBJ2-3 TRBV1 CTSSQAGSSGDPTDTQYF
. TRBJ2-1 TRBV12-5 CASGSRVNYNEQFF
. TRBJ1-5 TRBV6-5 CASSYSSGDQPQHF
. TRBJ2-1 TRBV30 CAWSVLKTSGGGQFF
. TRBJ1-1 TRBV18 CASSPPAGGGTEAFF
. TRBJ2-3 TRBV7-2 CASRAPWLAWGEADTQYF
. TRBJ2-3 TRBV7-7 CASSKLAGGRTDTQYF
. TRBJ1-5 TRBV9 CASSVGQGGNQPQHF
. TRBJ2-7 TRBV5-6 CASSIGGLLSYEQYF
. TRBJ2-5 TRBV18 CASSPPSFQRETQYF
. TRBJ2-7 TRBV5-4 CASSAGTSLPYEQYF
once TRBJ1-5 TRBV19 CASGDRNQPQHF
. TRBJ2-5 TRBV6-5 CASSYYGGPRQETQYF
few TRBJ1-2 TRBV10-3 CAISEGAGSSANYGYTF
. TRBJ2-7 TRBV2 CASSEMGSYGEQYF
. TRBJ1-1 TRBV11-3 CASSQQGRAEAFF
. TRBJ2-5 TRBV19 CASSLNRGEETQYF
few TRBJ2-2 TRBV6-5 CASSYAGVVTGELFF
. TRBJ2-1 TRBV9 CASSVGGEPNNEQFF
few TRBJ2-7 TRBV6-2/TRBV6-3 CASSYGFRGGRYEQYF
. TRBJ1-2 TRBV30 CAWSVRGTPANYGYTF
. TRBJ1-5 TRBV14 CASSQAGNQPQHF